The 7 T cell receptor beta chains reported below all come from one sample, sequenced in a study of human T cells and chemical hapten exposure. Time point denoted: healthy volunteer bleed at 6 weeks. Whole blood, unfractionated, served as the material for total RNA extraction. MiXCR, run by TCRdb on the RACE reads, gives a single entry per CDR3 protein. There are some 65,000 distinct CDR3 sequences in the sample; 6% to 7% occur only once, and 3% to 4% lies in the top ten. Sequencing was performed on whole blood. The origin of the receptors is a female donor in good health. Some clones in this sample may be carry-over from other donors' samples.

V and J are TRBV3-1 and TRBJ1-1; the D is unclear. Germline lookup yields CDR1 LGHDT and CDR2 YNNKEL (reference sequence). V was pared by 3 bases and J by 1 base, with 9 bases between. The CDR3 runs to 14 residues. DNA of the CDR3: TGTGCCAGCAGCCACTTTATCCAGAACACTGAAGCTTTCTTT. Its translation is CASSHFIQNTEAFF.

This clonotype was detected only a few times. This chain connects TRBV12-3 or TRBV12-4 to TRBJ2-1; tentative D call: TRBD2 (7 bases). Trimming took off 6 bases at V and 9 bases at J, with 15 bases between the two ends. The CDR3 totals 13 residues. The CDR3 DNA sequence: TGTGCCAGCAGACGATGGGGGGGCTCTGAGCAGTTCTTC. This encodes CASRRWGGSEQFF.

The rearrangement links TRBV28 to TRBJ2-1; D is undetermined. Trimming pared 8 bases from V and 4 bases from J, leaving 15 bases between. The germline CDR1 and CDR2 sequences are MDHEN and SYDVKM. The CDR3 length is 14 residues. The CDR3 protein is CASQVPLSYNEQFF. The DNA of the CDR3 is TGTGCCAGCCAGGTTCCCCTTTCTTACAATGAGCAGTTCTTC.

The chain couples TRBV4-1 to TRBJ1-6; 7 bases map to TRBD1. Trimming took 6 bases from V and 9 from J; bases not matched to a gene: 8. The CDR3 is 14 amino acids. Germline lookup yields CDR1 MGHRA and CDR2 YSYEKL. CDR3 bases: TGCGCCAGCAGGCCCGGGACAGAAGGTTCACCCCTCCACTTT. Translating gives CASRPGTEGSPLHF.

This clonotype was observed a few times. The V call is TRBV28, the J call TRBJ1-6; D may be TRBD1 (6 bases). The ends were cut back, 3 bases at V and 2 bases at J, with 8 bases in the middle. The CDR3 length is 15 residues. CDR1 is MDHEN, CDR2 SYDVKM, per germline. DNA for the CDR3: TGTGCCAGCAGTTTGCACAGGGCCTATAATTCACCCCTCCACTTT. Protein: CASSLHRAYNSPLHF.

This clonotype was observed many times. This CDR3 is CASSLRGAAEAFF. In DNA form, the CDR3 reads TGTGCCAGCAGCCTCAGGGGGGCCGCTGAAGCTTTCTTT. The V call is TRBV12-3 or TRBV12-4, the J call TRBJ1-1; 7 bases agree with TRBD1. The V gene end was trimmed by 6 bases and the J gene end by 6 bases; junction bases not matched to a gene: 7. The CDR3 spans 13 residues.

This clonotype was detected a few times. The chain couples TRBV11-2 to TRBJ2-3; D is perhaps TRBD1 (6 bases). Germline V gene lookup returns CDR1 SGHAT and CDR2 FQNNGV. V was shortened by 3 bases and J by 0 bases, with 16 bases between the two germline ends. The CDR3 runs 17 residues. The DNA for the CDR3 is TGTGCCAGCAGCTTCGACCCCGCAGGGGTCAGCACAGATACGCAGTATTTT. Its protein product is CASSFDPAGVSTDTQYF. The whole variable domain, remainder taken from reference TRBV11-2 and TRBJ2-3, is EAGVAQSPRYKIIEKRQSVAFWCNPISGHATLYWYQQILGQGPKLLIQFQNNGVVDDSQLPKDRFSAERLKGVDSTLKIQPAKLEDSAVYLCASSFDPAGVSTDTQYFGPGTRLTVL.